This T cell receptor (beta chain) was profiled in a study of blood T cell repertoires in COVID-19. The data were produced by immunoSEQ multiplex PCR, yet TCRdb's version contains in-frame clones alone and is incomplete. The sample yields approximately 300,000 clones, about 83% seen once. The junction had 3 bases not matched to a gene; V was cut back by 2 bases and J by 5 bases. Germline V gene sequence: CDR1 SGDLS, CDR2 YYNGEE. The CDR3 length is 13 residues. The V call is TRBV9, the J call TRBJ2-5, with 7 bases fitting TRBD2. The sequencing input was peripheral blood. This clonotype was sampled from a woman aged 50 to 65 with acute or convalescent COVID-19. CDR3 sequence reads: CASSVGGSETQYF. CDR3 in DNA: TGTGCCAGCAGCGTGGGCGGGAGTGAGACCCAGTACTTC.